This TCR beta chain came from a study of cytomegalovirus exposure and HLA in healthy donors. This clone was recorded once. CDR3 length: 15 residues. Trimming took 2 bases from V and 3 from J; bases not matched to a gene: 7. Germline V gives CDR1 SGHRS, CDR2 YFSETQ. 13 Jbeta primers and 60 Vbeta primers were used for the PCR. The table came from immunoSEQ multiplex PCR; TCRdb's copy has only in-frame clones and leaves some out. The data show 150,000 or so clones, around 78% seen once. This TCR came from a woman aged 40 to 50 in good health and CMV-seronegative. V usage is TRBV5-1 and J usage is TRBJ1-1; 7 nucleotides line up with TRBD1. The specimen was PBMCs. CDR3 sequence: CASSFQGEVDTEAFF. The CDR3 DNA is TGCGCCAGCAGCTTTCAGGGGGAGGTAGACACTGAAGCTTTCTTT.